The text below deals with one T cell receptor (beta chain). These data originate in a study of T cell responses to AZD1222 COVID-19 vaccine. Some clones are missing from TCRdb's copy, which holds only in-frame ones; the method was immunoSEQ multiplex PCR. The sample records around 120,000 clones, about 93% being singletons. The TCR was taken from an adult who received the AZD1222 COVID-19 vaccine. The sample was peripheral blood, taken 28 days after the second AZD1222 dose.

The CDR3 nucleotides read TGCAGCGCCGCCCGCAGGCTTGACGAGCAGTACTTC. This translates into CSAARRLDEQYF. V usage is TRBV29-1 and J usage is TRBJ2-7; D gene uncertain. CDR1 SQVTM and CDR2 ANQGSEA come from the germline V gene. V was shortened by 7 bases and J by 5 bases, with 15 bases between the two germline ends. The CDR3 length is 12 residues.